These 27 T cell receptor beta chains originate from one sample sequenced in a study of T-cell reconstitution after alpha-beta-depleted transplantation in children. Unique molecular identifiers were used in preparing the TCRbeta library. TCRdb recomputed calls from the PCR reads with MiXCR, one row per CDR3 protein. The sample records 240,000 or so distinct CDR3 sequences, around 13% being singletons. The sequencing here drew on PBMCs from the stem cell graft donor, taken from the stem cell graft. Source of these receptors: a human donor who donated a stem cell graft to a child with acute lymphoblastic leukemia.

This clonotype came up many times. The V and J genes are TRBV7-9 and TRBJ1-1, with 11 bases matching TRBD1. CDR3 size: 15 residues. The junction had 3 bases not matched to a gene; V was cut back by 5 bases and J by 1 base. Germline CDR1 and CDR2: SEHNR and FQNEAQ (reference sequence). CDR3 sequence reads: CASSPGTGGNTEAFF. CDR3 nucleotides: TGTGCCAGCAGCCCGGGGACAGGGGGGAACACTGAAGCTTTCTTT.

Many counts were recorded for this clonotype. V usage is TRBV20-1 and J usage is TRBJ2-1; 8 bases align to TRBD2. Germline V gives CDR1 DFQATT, CDR2 SNEGSKA (reference sequence). This CDR3 is built from 13 residues. V lost 4 bases, J lost 5 bases, and 4 bases stayed unmatched. CDR3: CSAIGGGHNEQFF. The DNA for the CDR3 is TGCAGTGCTATCGGCGGGGGGCACAATGAGCAGTTCTTC.

Note on this clonotype: A clone one base away is much larger, so this may be a read error. The chain carries TRBV5-1 and TRBJ2-7; D gene unclear. The better agreement between TRBJ2-1 and the DNA end casts doubt on the J call. Germline assignment: CDR1 SGHRS and CDR2 YFSETQ. The CDR3 has 14 amino acids. CDR3: CASRFYTSPYEQFF. The DNA of the CDR3 is TGCGCCAGCAGATTTTATACGTCGCCCTACGAGCAGTTCTTC.

This clonotype has ten or more counts. The chain joins TRBV5-1 to TRBJ2-3, with TRBD2 matching over 10 bases. The trim removed 3 bases at V and 3 bases at J, leaving 10 bases unmatched. The CDR3 runs 17 residues. The germline V gene has CDR1 SGHRS and CDR2 YFSETQ. The CDR3 DNA is TGCGCCAGCAGCTGGACCACGCCTAGCGGGGGAACAGATACGCAGTATTTT. Translated, it gives CASSWTTPSGGTDTQYF.

The J gene is TRBJ2-1, the V gene TRBV18, with 9 nucleotides matching TRBD1. Germline V gene data show CDR1 as KGHSH and CDR2 as LQKENI. The J segment lost 7 bases and the V segment lost 1 base, leaving 5 bases of the junction unmatched. The CDR3 totals 15 residues. The CDR3 sequence: CASSPLGTGSNEQFF. Written as DNA, the CDR3 is TGTGCCAGCTCACCACTCGGGACAGGGTCAAATGAGCAGTTCTTC.

The chain couples TRBV20-1 to TRBJ2-7, with D possibly TRBD1 on 5 matching bases. The CDR3 has 13 residues. The ends were cut back, 6 bases at V and 0 bases at J, with 12 bases in the middle. CDR1 and CDR2 (germline): DFQATT, SNEGSKA (reference sequence). The CDR3 loop is CSAKQAFSYEQYF. The CDR3 region has the DNA TGCAGTGCAAAACAGGCGTTCTCCTACGAGCAGTACTTC.

This clonotype was counted many times. The gene calls are TRBV7-9 and TRBJ2-5; D is undetermined. The germline CDR1 and CDR2 sequences are SEHNR and FQNEAQ (reference sequence). V was cut by 1 base and J by 7 bases, with 7 bases left in between. The CDR3 runs to 12 residues. CDR3 DNA: TGTGCCAGCAGCTTAGTCGCCGGGACCCAGTACTTC. Translation gives CASSLVAGTQYF.

There are a few counts of this clonotype. This chain joins TRBV19 and TRBJ2-5; D is uncertain. V was trimmed by 3 bases and J by 4 bases, leaving 24 bases between them. The CDR3 totals 18 residues. Germline V CDR1 and CDR2: LNHDA, SQIVND (reference sequence). The CDR3 here is CASSIPLFFRSDRETQYF. The CDR3 nucleotides read TGTGCCAGTAGTATCCCACTGTTCTTTAGGAGCGATCGAGAGACCCAGTACTTC.

This clonotype was detected ten times or more. The chain has TRBV28 and TRBJ2-1; a weak D match, TRBD2 (6 bases). V was trimmed by 6 bases and J by 8 bases, leaving 20 bases between them. Germline values: CDR1 MDHEN, CDR2 SYDVKM. The CDR3 is made up of 15 amino acids. CDR3 sequence reads: CASSQMGGREDEQFF. CDR3 bases: TGTGCCAGCAGCCAGATGGGGGGTCGCGAAGATGAGCAGTTCTTC. Complete variable domain (other parts from reference TRBV28 and TRBJ2-1): DVKVTQSSRYLVKRTGEKVFLECVQDMDHENMFWYRQDPGLGLRLIYFSYDVKMKEKGDIPEGYSVSREKKERFSLILESASTNQTSMYLCASSQMGGREDEQFFGPGTRLTVL.

There are many counts of this clonotype. The V call is TRBV4-3, the J call TRBJ2-7; unclear D gene. Per the germline V gene, CDR1 is LGHNA and CDR2 is YSLEER. Trimming cost V 0 bases and J 5 bases, with 23 bases left between them. The CDR3 is 18 residues long. Here the CDR3 DNA reads TGCGCCAGCAGCCAAGATTACTATATGCCCTTTGCCGAGGACGAGCAGTACTTC. It specifies CASSQDYYMPFAEDEQYF.

This clonotype was seen at least ten times. This CDR3 is CSVENIGSFVGYTF. CDR3 in DNA: TGCAGCGTTGAAAATATCGGAAGCTTTGTCGGCTACACCTTC. The rearrangement links TRBV29-1 to TRBJ1-2, with D unclear. In germline, CDR1 is SQVTM, CDR2 ANQGSEA. The CDR3 covers 14 residues. Trimming left V 2 bases short and J 8 bases short, with 18 bases between.

The sample holds one count of this clonotype. The chain recombines TRBV5-4 with TRBJ2-5; TRBD1 agrees at 10 bases. The CDR3 has 15 amino acids. With 3 bases clipped from V and 2 bases from J, the junction kept 4 bases outside the gene matches. Per germline, CDR1 SGHNT and CDR2 YYREEE (reference sequence). CDR3 sequence reads: CASSWGTGVQETQYF. The DNA of the CDR3 is TGTGCCAGCAGCTGGGGGACAGGGGTACAAGAGACCCAGTACTTC.

This clonotype occurred a few times. The V call is TRBV30, the J call TRBJ1-5; possible D gene TRBD1, 5 bases. The germline V and J ends were trimmed by 7 bases and 7 bases, with 17 bases remaining between them. The CDR3 has 13 amino acids. From germline, CDR1 is GTSNPN and CDR2 SVGIG (reference sequence). As DNA, the CDR3 is TGTGCCTCCGCGTCGGGGGTGGAACAGCCCCAGCATTTT. Translating gives CASASGVEQPQHF.

The table lists this clonotype with many counts. V is TRBV29-1 and J is TRBJ1-1; D may be TRBD1 (5 bases). Germline CDR1 and CDR2: SQVTM and ANQGSEA. This CDR3 region has 11 residues. V dropped 6 bases and J dropped 0 bases, with 5 bases sitting between them. The CDR3 reads CSVDMNTEAFF. The CDR3, as DNA: TGCAGCGTGGACATGAACACTGAAGCTTTCTTT.

This clonotype was found many times. The chain links TRBV5-1 to TRBJ2-5; 10 nucleotides agree with TRBD2. From germline, CDR1 is SGHRS and CDR2 YFSETQ. The CDR3 contains 17 residues. After removal of 2 bases from V and 2 bases from J, the junction contained 9 bases not matched to a gene. CDR3 loop: CASSFRPSGGGQETQYF. CDR3 nucleotides: TGCGCCAGCAGCTTCCGACCTAGCGGGGGTGGGCAAGAGACCCAGTACTTC.

This clonotype was recorded at least ten times. The rearrangement uses TRBV9 and TRBJ2-1; 7 nucleotides match TRBD2. V was clipped by 1 base and J by 7 bases; unmatched bases: 8. Germline CDR1 and CDR2: SGDLS and YYNGEE. There are 15 residues in the CDR3. Written as DNA, the CDR3 is TGTGCCAGCAGCGTATGGGCTAGCGGAGGAAATGAGCAGTTCTTC. Protein product: CASSVWASGGNEQFF.

On this clonotype itself: This may be a read error: a much more frequent sequence differs by one nucleotide. This chain connects TRBV3-1 to TRBJ2-1; D uncertain. Germline V gives CDR1 LGHDT, CDR2 YNNKEL (reference sequence). The CDR3 contains 16 residues. The CDR3 reads CASSKDPVSSYNEQFF. In DNA, the CDR3 is TGTGCCAGCAGCAAAGACCCGGTGAGCTCCTACAATGAGCAGTTCTTC.

This chain uses TRBV25-1 with TRBJ1-1, with D possibly matching TRBD1 (5 bases). The V gene's germline CDR1 is MGHDK and CDR2 SYGVNS. V dropped 7 bases and J dropped 4 bases, with 19 bases sitting between them. This CDR3 comprises 15 residues. The CDR3 protein is CASIEKGIRGTEAFF. CDR3 coding DNA: TGTGCCAGCATTGAGAAGGGGATTCGGGGCACTGAAGCTTTCTTT.

Of note for this clonotype: This may be a read error: a much more frequent sequence differs by one nucleotide. J is TRBJ1-1 and V is TRBV15, with D uncertain. This CDR3 comprises 15 residues. In germline, CDR1 is LNHNV, CDR2 YYDKDF (reference sequence). CDR3 protein: CATSRDQGLDAESFF. CDR3 in DNA: TGTGCCACCAGCAGAGATCAAGGGTTGGACGCTGAATCTTTCTTT. The entire variable domain, with the rest obtained from reference TRBV15 and TRBJ1-1, is as follows: DAMVIQNPRYQVTQFGKPVTLSCSQTLNHNVMYWYQQKSSQAPKLLFHYYDKDFNNEADTPDNFQSRRPNTSFCFLDIRSPGLGDTAMYLCATSRDQGLDAESFFGQGTRLTVV.

The J gene is TRBJ1-6, the V gene TRBV7-2, with 8 bases lining up with TRBD1. The V gene end was trimmed by 1 base and the J gene end by 10 bases; junction bases not matched to a gene: 6. The CDR3 runs to 15 residues. CDR1 is SGHTA and CDR2 is FQGNSA in the germline V gene. The CDR3 DNA sequence: TGTGCCAGCAGCTTAGGGCTGACAGGGGACTCACCCCTCCACTTT. Translating gives CASSLGLTGDSPLHF.

There are many counts of this clonotype. The rearrangement joins TRBV28 to TRBJ2-7; no definite D call. This CDR3 has 14 residues. V was pared by 3 bases and J by 0 bases, with 9 bases between. Germline-derived CDR1 and CDR2 are MDHEN and SYDVKM. The CDR3 protein is CASSLVGSSYEQYF. The CDR3 nucleotides are TGTGCCAGCAGTTTGGTAGGCTCCTCCTACGAGCAGTACTTC.

This clonotype was observed at least ten times. The V gene is TRBV25-1, the J gene TRBJ1-1; D may be TRBD1 (6 bases). Germline lookup yields CDR1 MGHDK and CDR2 SYGVNS. Trimming took 6 bases from V and 4 from J, leaving 15 bases between them. CDR3 length: 14 amino acids. CDR3 amino acids: CASRALRGSTEAFF. CDR3 nucleotide sequence: TGTGCCAGCAGAGCTCTCAGGGGTAGCACTGAAGCTTTCTTT.

The V and J genes are TRBV20-1 and TRBJ2-1; TRBD1 matches at 7 bases. The V segment lost 6 bases and the J segment 0 bases; nucleotides outside the gene matches: 8. CDR1 DFQATT and CDR2 SNEGSKA come from the germline V gene (reference sequence). The CDR3 has 15 residues. For the CDR3, the DNA is TGCAGTGCGAGGCAGGGGGTCGCCTCCTACAATGAGCAGTTCTTC. It specifies CSARQGVASYNEQFF.

This clonotype was found many times. The V call is TRBV20-1, the J call TRBJ1-5; TRBD1 agrees at 10 bases. Looked up from germline, CDR1 is DFQATT and CDR2 is SNEGSKA (reference sequence). Trimming removed 4 bases from V and 8 bases from J; junction bases left unmatched: 8. The CDR3 sequence is 14 residues long. The CDR3 protein is CSATRQGANKPQHF. CDR3 nucleotide sequence: TGCAGTGCTACTCGACAGGGGGCGAACAAGCCCCAGCATTTT.

At least ten counts were recorded for this clonotype. The V gene is TRBV5-1, the J gene TRBJ1-2; 11 bases fit TRBD1. This CDR3 has 15 residues. J gave up 4 bases and V 4 bases, and 6 bases lay outside the gene matches. CDR1 is SGHRS and CDR2 is YFSETQ in the germline V gene. CDR3 in amino acids: CASSPGTGGSYGYTF. The CDR3 DNA reads TGCGCCAGCAGCCCAGGGACAGGGGGGAGCTATGGCTACACCTTC.

This clonotype has at least ten counts. The chain links TRBV3-1 to TRBJ1-4; D gene uncertain. V was cut by 3 bases and J by 0 bases, with 8 bases left in between. CDR1 is LGHDT and CDR2 is YNNKEL in the germline V gene (reference sequence). This CDR3 region has 15 residues. The CDR3 protein is CASSHRHATNEKLFF. The CDR3 DNA is TGTGCCAGCAGCCATCGACATGCAACTAATGAAAAACTGTTTTTT.

This clonotype was counted many times. The chain combines TRBV20-1 with TRBJ2-7; no clear D gene. Trimming left V 1 base short and J 0 bases short, with 10 bases between. Germline V gene lookup returns CDR1 DFQATT and CDR2 SNEGSKA (reference sequence). The CDR3 sequence is 14 residues long. CDR3 loop: CSARGKGNSYEQYF. In DNA form, the CDR3 reads TGCAGTGCTAGAGGAAAAGGCAACTCCTACGAGCAGTACTTC.